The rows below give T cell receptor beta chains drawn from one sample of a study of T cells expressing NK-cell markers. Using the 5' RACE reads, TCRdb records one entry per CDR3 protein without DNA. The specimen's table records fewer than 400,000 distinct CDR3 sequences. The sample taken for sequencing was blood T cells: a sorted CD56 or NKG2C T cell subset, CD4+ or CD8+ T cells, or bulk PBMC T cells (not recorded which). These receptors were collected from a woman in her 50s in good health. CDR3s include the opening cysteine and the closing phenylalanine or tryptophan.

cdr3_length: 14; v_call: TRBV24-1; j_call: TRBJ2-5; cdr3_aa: CATSAAGAVETQYF
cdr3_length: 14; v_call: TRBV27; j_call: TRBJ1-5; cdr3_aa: CASSSAGPAQPQHF
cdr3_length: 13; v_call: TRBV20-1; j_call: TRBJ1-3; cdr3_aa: CSAEDRVGNTIYF
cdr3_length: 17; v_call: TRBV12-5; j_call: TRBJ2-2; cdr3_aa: CASGLVGFVRGSGELFF
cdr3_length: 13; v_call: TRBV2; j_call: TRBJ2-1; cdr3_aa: CASSEATWNEQFF
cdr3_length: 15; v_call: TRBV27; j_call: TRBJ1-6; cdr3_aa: CASSLGETNNSPLHF
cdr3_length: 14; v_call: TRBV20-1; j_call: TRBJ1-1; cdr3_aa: CSASEAERNTEAFF
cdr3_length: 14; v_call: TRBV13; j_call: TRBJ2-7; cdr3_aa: CASSFGDVSYEQYF
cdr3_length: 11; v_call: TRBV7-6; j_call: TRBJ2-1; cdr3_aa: CASTNYNEQFF
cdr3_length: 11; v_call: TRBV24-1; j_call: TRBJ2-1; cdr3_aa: CATLQDNEQFF
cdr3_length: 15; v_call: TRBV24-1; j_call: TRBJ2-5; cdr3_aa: CATSDPGGAEETQYF
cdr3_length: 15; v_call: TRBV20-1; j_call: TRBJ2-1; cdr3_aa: CSARDTGLEYNEQFF
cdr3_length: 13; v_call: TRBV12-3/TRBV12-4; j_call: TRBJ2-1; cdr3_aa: CASSWARSNEQFF
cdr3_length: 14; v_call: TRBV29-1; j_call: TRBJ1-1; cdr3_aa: CSAGTGAYNTEAFF
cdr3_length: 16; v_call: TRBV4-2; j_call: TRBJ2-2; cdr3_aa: CASSQAYGLLTGELFF
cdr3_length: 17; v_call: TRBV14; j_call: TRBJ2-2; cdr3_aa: CASSEYRGGRYTGELFF
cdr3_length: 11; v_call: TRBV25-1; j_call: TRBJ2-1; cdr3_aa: CASSEKAEQFF
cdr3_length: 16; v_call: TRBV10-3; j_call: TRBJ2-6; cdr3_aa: CAISESGFSGANVLTF
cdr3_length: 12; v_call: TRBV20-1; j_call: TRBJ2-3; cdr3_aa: CSASWVADTQYF
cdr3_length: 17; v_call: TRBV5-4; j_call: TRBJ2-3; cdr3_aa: CASSLATGLAVEHTQYF
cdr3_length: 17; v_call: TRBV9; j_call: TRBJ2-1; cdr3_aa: CASSVAVGGSSFDEQFF
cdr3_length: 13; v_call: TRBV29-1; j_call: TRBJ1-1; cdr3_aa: CSGMTAVNTEAFF
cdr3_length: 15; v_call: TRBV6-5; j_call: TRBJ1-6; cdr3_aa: CASSYGGQGYSPLHF
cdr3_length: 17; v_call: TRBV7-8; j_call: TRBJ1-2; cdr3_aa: CASSLGRTSPANYGYTF
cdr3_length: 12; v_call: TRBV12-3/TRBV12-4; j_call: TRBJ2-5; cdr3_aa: CASSLGMETQYF
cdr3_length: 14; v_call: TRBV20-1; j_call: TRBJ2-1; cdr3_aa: CSAGDFQIINEQFF
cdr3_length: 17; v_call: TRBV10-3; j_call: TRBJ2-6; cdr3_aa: CAISEMGRIPGANVLTF
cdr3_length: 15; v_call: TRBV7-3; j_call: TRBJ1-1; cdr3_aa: CASSYRLGNDTEAFF
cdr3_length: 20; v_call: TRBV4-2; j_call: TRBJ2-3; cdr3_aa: CASSQVLSTSGSENTDTQYF
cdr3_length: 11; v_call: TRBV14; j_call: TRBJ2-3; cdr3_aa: CASSLGDTLYF
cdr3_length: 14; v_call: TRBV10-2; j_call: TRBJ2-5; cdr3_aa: CASSVGGKQETQYF
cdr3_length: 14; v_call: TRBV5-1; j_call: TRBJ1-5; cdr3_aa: CASSLGGVEQPQHF
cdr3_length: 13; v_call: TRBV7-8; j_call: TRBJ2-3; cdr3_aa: CASRREGRDTQYF
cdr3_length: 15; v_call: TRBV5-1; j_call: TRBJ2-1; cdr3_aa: CASSLTPGRLNEQFF
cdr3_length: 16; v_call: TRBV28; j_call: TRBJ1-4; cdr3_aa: CASSQRGGSTNEKLFF
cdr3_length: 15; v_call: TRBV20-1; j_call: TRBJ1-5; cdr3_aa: CSARNRVGGNQPQHF
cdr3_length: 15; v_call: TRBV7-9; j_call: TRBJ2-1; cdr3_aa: CASSEREGSFAEQFF
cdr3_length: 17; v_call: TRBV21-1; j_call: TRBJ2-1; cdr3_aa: CASSKGLTSGRVDEQFF
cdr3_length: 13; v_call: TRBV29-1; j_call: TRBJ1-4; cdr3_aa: CSVGERGGEKLFF
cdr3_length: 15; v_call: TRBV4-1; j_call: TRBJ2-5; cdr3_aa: CASSQVPLASETQYF